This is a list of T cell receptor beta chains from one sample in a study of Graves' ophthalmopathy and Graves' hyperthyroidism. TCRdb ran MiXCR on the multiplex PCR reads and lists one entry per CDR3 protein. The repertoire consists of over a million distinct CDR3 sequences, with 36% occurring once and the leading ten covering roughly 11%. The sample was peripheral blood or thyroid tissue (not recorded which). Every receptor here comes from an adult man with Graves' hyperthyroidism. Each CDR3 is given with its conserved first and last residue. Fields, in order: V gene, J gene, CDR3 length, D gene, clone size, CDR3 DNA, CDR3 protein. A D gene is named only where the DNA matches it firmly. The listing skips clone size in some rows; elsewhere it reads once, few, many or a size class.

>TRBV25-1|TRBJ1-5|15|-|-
TGTGCCAGCAGCCGTGGTGTATTGAGCAATCAGCCCCAGCATTTT
CASSRGVLSNQPQHF
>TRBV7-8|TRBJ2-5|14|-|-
TGTGCCAGCAGCCAGGGACTTTTCCGAGAGACCCAGTACTTC
CASSQGLFRETQYF
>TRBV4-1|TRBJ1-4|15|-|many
TGCGCCAGCAGCTCCCGGGACACCAATAATGAAAAACTGTTTTTT
CASSSRDTNNEKLFF
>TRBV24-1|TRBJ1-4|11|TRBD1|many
TGTGCCACAGGACAGGGAGAAAAACTGTTTTTT
CATGQGEKLFF
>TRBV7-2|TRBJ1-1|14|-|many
TGTGCCAGCAGCTCGCGACAGATGAACACTGAAGCTTTCTTT
CASSSRQMNTEAFF
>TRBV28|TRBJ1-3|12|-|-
TGTGCCAGCAGGGGTGGTGGAAACACCATATATTTT
CASRGGGNTIYF
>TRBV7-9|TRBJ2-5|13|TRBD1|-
TGTGCCTGGAGTAGGGACAGGATGGAGACCCAGTACTTC
CAWSRDRMETQYF
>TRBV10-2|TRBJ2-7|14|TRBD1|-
TGTGCCAGCAGCGCCGCCGGACAGGGTTACGAGCAGTACTTC
CASSAAGQGYEQYF
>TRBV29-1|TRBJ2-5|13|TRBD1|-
TGCAGCTCACAGGGGCTACCCAAAGAGACCCAGTACTTC
CSSQGLPKETQYF
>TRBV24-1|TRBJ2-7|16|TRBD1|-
TGTGCCACCAGTGACAAACGGGACAGGGGCTCCTACGAGCAGTACTTC
CATSDKRDRGSYEQYF
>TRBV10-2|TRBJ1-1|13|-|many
TGCGCCAGCAGGCGGGGGGGGGACACTGAAGCTTTCTTT
CASRRGGDTEAFF
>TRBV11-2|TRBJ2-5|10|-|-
TGTGCCGGTGGACTTGAGACCCAGTACTTC
CAGGLETQYF